Presented here are 10 T cell receptor beta chains from one specimen sequenced in a study of human T cells and chemical hapten exposure. Indicated time point: patch test 3, about 24 weeks after DPC sensitization. Treatment denoted: therapeutic diphenylcyclopropenone sensitization with weekly scalp DPC. TCRdb reprocessed the RACE reads with MiXCR, giving one entry per CDR3 protein. Here the sample spans some 110,000 distinct CDR3 sequences, 11% being singletons. This material consisted of whole blood, taken in connection with sensitization to the hapten diphenylcyclopropenone (DPC). The source of these receptors is a woman aged 45 to 65 with alopecia areata. Some clones in this sample may be carry-over from other donors' samples.

This clonotype was seen at least ten times. The V call is TRBV5-1, the J call TRBJ1-1; 8 bases align to TRBD1. CDR1 is SGHRS and CDR2 is YFSETQ in the germline V gene. The CDR3 loop spans 15 amino acids. The V segment lost 1 base and the J segment 5 bases; nucleotides outside the gene matches: 7. CDR3 nucleotides: TGCGCCAGCAGCTTGACAGGGGGAGGAATTACTGAAGCTTTCTTT. Translation: CASSLTGGGITEAFF.

This clonotype was seen a handful of times. The chain links TRBV6-5 to TRBJ1-6; D is perhaps TRBD1 (6 bases). V shed 5 bases and J shed 8 bases, with 22 bases lying between them. Germline V gene data show CDR1 as MNHEY and CDR2 as SVGAGI. The CDR3 loop spans 17 amino acids. CDR3 DNA sequence: TGTGCCAGCAGTCACCGGGGGCGGGGGAGTCTTCATTCACCCCTCCACTTT. Amino acid sequence: CASSHRGRGSLHSPLHF.

J is TRBJ1-2 and V is TRBV12-3 or TRBV12-4, with 7 nucleotides matching TRBD1. Germline trimming cut 5 bases from V and 7 bases from J; bases unmatched to any gene: 10. The CDR3 has 14 amino acids. The DNA for the CDR3 is TGTGCCAGCAGTCCTCCGACAGGGTGGCCTGGCTACACCTTC. Translation gives CASSPPTGWPGYTF.

This clonotype was picked up a small number of times. The chain links TRBV20-1 to TRBJ1-1, with D maybe TRBD1 (5 bases). CDR1 and CDR2 from the germline V gene are DFQATT and SNEGSKA (reference sequence). This CDR3 is built from 14 residues. The V end was cut by 3 bases, the J end by 7 bases, with 18 bases between. For the CDR3, the DNA is TGCAGTGCTAGGGGGGTTGATCCCGGGGTTGAAGCTTTCTTT. Its translation: CSARGVDPGVEAFF.

This clonotype was seen repeatedly, ten times or more. The chain uses TRBV20-1 and TRBJ1-3; D is possibly TRBD1 (6 bases). Germline V gene lookup returns CDR1 DFQATT and CDR2 SNEGSKA (reference sequence). The CDR3 totals 12 residues. Trimming removed 6 bases from V and 4 bases from J, with 10 bases in between. The DNA for the CDR3 is TGCAGTGCCCAGACAGGCGGAAACACCATATATTTT. Protein: CSAQTGGNTIYF.

In its sample, this clonotype was seen a few times. The chain employs TRBV7-9 and TRBJ1-3; TRBD1 is a possible D gene (6 bases). From germline, CDR1 is SEHNR and CDR2 FQNEAQ (reference sequence). Trimming pared 0 bases from V and 1 base from J, leaving 13 bases between. This CDR3 contains 17 residues. CDR3 region: CASSLATGRASGNTIYF. In nucleotides, the CDR3 is TGTGCCAGCAGCTTAGCGACAGGTCGTGCGTCTGGAAACACCATATATTTT.

This clonotype was detected ten times or more. V gene TRBV29-1 combines with J gene TRBJ1-2; D call uncertain. Germline loops: CDR1 SQVTM, CDR2 ANQGSEA. V was shortened by 7 bases and J by 6 bases, with 15 bases between the two germline ends. The CDR3 totals 12 residues. CDR3 sequence (DNA): TGCAGCGCTGCGTCCCTAAGGGATGGCTACACCTTC. Translation gives CSAASLRDGYTF.

Only a few counts were recorded for this clonotype. This sequence joins TRBV10-2 and TRBJ2-3; 8 bases agree with TRBD1. This CDR3 region has 15 residues. V gave up 3 bases and J gave up 0 bases; unmatched junction bases: 2. Looked up from germline, CDR1 is WSHSY and CDR2 is SAAADI. The CDR3 nucleotides read TGCGCCAGCAGTGATGGACAGGGAAGCACAGATACGCAGTATTTT. Translation gives CASSDGQGSTDTQYF.

This clonotype was counted at least ten times. This chain joins TRBV29-1 and TRBJ2-7; TRBD1 matches 7 bases. In germline, CDR1 is SQVTM, CDR2 ANQGSEA. After removal of 8 bases from V and 6 bases from J, the junction contained 7 bases not matched to a gene. CDR3 length equals 11 residues. In nucleotides, the CDR3 is TGCAGCATACTGACAGGGTTCGAGCAGTACTTC. Its protein is CSILTGFEQYF.

This clonotype was seen ten or more times. The chain couples TRBV28 to TRBJ2-3; TRBD2 matches 12 bases. The CDR3 consists of 13 residues. Trimming cost V 9 bases and J 5 bases; bases outside gene matches: 3. CDR1 and CDR2 from the germline V gene are MDHEN and SYDVKM. CDR3 loop: CASRTSGEDTQYF. CDR3 nucleotides: TGTGCCAGTAGGACTAGCGGGGAAGATACGCAGTATTTT.